This T cell receptor (beta chain) is from a study of T cell responses to AZD1222 COVID-19 vaccine. Study-wide results and caveats: Distributed over spike, vaccine-associated CD4 TCRs predominated at 160-218 and 743-854. Repertoires were obtained only post-peak T cell response.

Clones were sequenced by immunoSEQ multiplex PCR, and TCRdb holds only the in-frame ones, with some missing. The sample carries about 140,000 clones, 75% to 90% recorded once. As regards this clone: The antigen remains undetermined.

After removal of 7 bases from V and 7 bases from J, the junction contained 7 bases not matched to a gene. Germline V gene data show CDR1 as MNHEY and CDR2 as SVGAGI. The CDR3 is made up of 13 amino acids. The sequence was obtained from an adult in good health. Material: peripheral blood, obtained on day 0 of AZD1222 vaccination. V usage is TRBV6-5 and J usage is TRBJ1-5; 7 bases are shared with TRBD1. This CDR3 is CASNPTGVQPQHF. As DNA, the CDR3 is TGTGCCAGCAACCCCACAGGGGTACAGCCCCAGCATTTT.